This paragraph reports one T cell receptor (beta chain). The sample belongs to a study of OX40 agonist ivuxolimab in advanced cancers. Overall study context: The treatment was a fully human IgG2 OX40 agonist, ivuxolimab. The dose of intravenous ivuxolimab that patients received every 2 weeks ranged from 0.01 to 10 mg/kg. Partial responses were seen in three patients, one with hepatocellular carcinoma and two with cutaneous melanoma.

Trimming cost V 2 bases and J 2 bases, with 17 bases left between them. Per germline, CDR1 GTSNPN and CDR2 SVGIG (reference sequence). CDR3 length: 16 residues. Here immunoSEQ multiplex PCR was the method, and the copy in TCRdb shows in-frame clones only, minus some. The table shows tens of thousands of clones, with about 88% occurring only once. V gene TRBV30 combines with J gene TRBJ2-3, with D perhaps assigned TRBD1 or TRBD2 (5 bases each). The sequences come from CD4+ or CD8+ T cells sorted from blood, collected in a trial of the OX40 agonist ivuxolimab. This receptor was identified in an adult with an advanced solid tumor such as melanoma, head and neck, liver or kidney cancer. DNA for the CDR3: TGTGCCTGGAGTATGGGGCTAGCTCTCACCACAGATACGCAGTATTTT. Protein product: CAWSMGLALTTDTQYF.